These T cell receptor beta chains were read from a single sample in a study of blood T cell repertoires in COVID-19. Method: immunoSEQ multiplex PCR; TCRdb's copy keeps in-frame clones and lacks some. The sample includes some 130,000 clones, over 75% seen only once; the top ten take roughly a tenth. The material sequenced was peripheral blood. The source is a man at least 80 years old with acute or convalescent COVID-19. Both conserved end residues are part of each CDR3. The order of the fields is CDR3 protein, CDR3 DNA, D gene, V gene, clone size, J gene. The D gene is left open where the match is weak. Not all rows give a size; the values are once, few, many and, for expanded clones, a class.

cdr3_aa: CASSPRGGEGYTF; cdr3_nt: TGTGCCAGCTCACCACGTGGGGGCGAAGGCTACACCTTC; d_call: .; v_call: TRBV18; clone_size: .; j_call: TRBJ1-2
cdr3_aa: CASSELHNRELPYGYTF; cdr3_nt: TGTGCCAGCAGTGAACTTCACAACAGGGAGTTGCCCTATGGCTACACCTTC; d_call: .; v_call: TRBV6-1; clone_size: .; j_call: TRBJ1-2
cdr3_aa: CASSEGQGGNEKLFF; cdr3_nt: TGTGCCAGCAGCGAGGGACAGGGGGGGAATGAAAAACTGTTTTTT; d_call: TRBD1; v_call: TRBV7-2; clone_size: few; j_call: TRBJ1-4
cdr3_aa: CASSPLRGPGYGYTF; cdr3_nt: TGTGCCAGCAGTCCCCTCAGGGGGCCGGGCTATGGCTACACCTTC; d_call: TRBD1; v_call: TRBV6-5; clone_size: .; j_call: TRBJ1-2
cdr3_aa: CASSSTSGRASETQYF; cdr3_nt: TGTGCCAGCAGCTCCACTAGCGGGAGGGCGAGTGAGACCCAGTACTTC; d_call: TRBD2; v_call: TRBV7-2; clone_size: .; j_call: TRBJ2-5
cdr3_aa: CASSPGQLTGGETQYF; cdr3_nt: TGTGCCAGCAGCCCGGGACAGCTTACTGGGGGGGAGACCCAGTACTTC; d_call: .; v_call: TRBV9; clone_size: many; j_call: TRBJ2-5
cdr3_aa: CAISSQKGDQPQHF; cdr3_nt: TGTGCCATCAGTTCCCAGAAGGGGGATCAGCCCCAGCATTTT; d_call: .; v_call: TRBV10-3; clone_size: .; j_call: TRBJ1-5
cdr3_aa: CASSLRPSRGTDTQYF; cdr3_nt: TGTGCCAGCAGCCTGAGACCGTCCCGGGGCACAGATACGCAGTATTTT; d_call: .; v_call: TRBV7-2; clone_size: .; j_call: TRBJ2-3
cdr3_aa: CASSPQTSMRYNEQFF; cdr3_nt: TGTGCCAGCAGTCCCCAAACTAGCATGCGGTACAATGAGCAGTTCTTC; d_call: .; v_call: TRBV28; clone_size: .; j_call: TRBJ2-1
cdr3_aa: CASRGAGGTDTQYF; cdr3_nt: TGTGCCAGCCGGGGAGCGGGGGGAACAGATACGCAGTATTTT; d_call: TRBD2; v_call: TRBV27; clone_size: .; j_call: TRBJ2-3
cdr3_aa: CASSQSHNYNEQFF; cdr3_nt: TGCGCCAGCAGTCAATCCCACAACTACAATGAGCAGTTCTTC; d_call: .; v_call: TRBV23-1; clone_size: .; j_call: TRBJ2-1
cdr3_aa: CASRAGDSTDTQYF; cdr3_nt: TGCGCCAGCAGAGCCGGGGATAGCACAGATACGCAGTATTTT; d_call: .; v_call: TRBV5-1; clone_size: .; j_call: TRBJ2-3
cdr3_aa: CASSFSGRSPGELFF; cdr3_nt: TGTGCCAGCAGCTTCAGCGGGAGGTCGCCCGGGGAGCTGTTTTTT; d_call: TRBD2; v_call: TRBV7-2; clone_size: once; j_call: TRBJ2-2
cdr3_aa: CASSSPDRGANQPQHF; cdr3_nt: TGTGCCAGCAGCTCTCCGGACAGGGGCGCCAATCAGCCCCAGCATTTT; d_call: TRBD1; v_call: TRBV5-5; clone_size: few; j_call: TRBJ1-5
cdr3_aa: CASGQGFNEKLFF; cdr3_nt: TGTGCCAGTGGACAGGGGTTTAATGAAAAACTGTTTTTT; d_call: TRBD1; v_call: TRBV19; clone_size: .; j_call: TRBJ1-4
cdr3_aa: CASSPRGVISGNTIYF; cdr3_nt: TGTGCCAGTAGTCCCCGTGGAGTTATCTCTGGAAACACCATATATTTT; d_call: .; v_call: TRBV19; clone_size: .; j_call: TRBJ1-3
cdr3_aa: CASSQSGTGWNEQYF; cdr3_nt: TGCGCCAGCAGCCAATCCGGGACAGGGTGGAACGAGCAGTACTTC; d_call: TRBD1; v_call: TRBV4-1; clone_size: once; j_call: TRBJ2-7
cdr3_aa: CASTLQDFNTEAFF; cdr3_nt: TGCGCCAGCACCCTTCAGGATTTTAACACTGAAGCTTTCTTT; d_call: .; v_call: TRBV5-1; clone_size: .; j_call: TRBJ1-1
cdr3_aa: CASSYSRAGGSTNTEAFF; cdr3_nt: TGTGCCAGCAGTTACTCAAGGGCAGGGGGCTCTACGAACACTGAAGCTTTCTTT; d_call: TRBD1; v_call: TRBV6-2/TRBV6-3; clone_size: .; j_call: TRBJ1-1
cdr3_aa: CASSSAGGTLHF; cdr3_nt: TGTGCCAGCAGTTCCGCGGGGGGTACCCTCCACTTT; d_call: .; v_call: TRBV27; clone_size: .; j_call: TRBJ1-6
cdr3_aa: CASSEPTVTNSPLHF; cdr3_nt: TGTGCCAGCAGTGAACCGACAGTTACAAATTCACCCCTCCACTTT; d_call: .; v_call: TRBV25-1; clone_size: .; j_call: TRBJ1-6
cdr3_aa: CASRRTGGSSPLHF; cdr3_nt: TGTGCCAGCAGACGGACAGGGGGTTCTTCACCCCTCCACTTT; d_call: TRBD1; v_call: TRBV28; clone_size: .; j_call: TRBJ1-6
cdr3_aa: CASIRGGGTEAFF; cdr3_nt: TGTGCCAGCATTCGGGGGGGTGGCACTGAAGCTTTCTTT; d_call: .; v_call: TRBV2; clone_size: .; j_call: TRBJ1-1
cdr3_aa: CASSVGQGGYEQYF; cdr3_nt: TGCGCCAGCAGCGTGGGACAGGGTGGCTACGAGCAGTACTTC; d_call: TRBD1; v_call: TRBV5-1; clone_size: .; j_call: TRBJ2-7
cdr3_aa: CAISQKGAGHGYTF; cdr3_nt: TGTGCCATCTCTCAGAAAGGGGCAGGCCATGGCTACACCTTC; d_call: .; v_call: TRBV10-3; clone_size: .; j_call: TRBJ1-2
cdr3_aa: CASSSGGGNYGYTF; cdr3_nt: TGCGCCAGCAGCTCTGGGGGAGGGAACTATGGCTACACCTTC; d_call: .; v_call: TRBV5-1; clone_size: .; j_call: TRBJ1-2
cdr3_aa: CASSLGGGMRETQYF; cdr3_nt: TGTGCCAGCAGCTTGGGCGGGGGGATGAGAGAGACCCAGTACTTC; d_call: TRBD2; v_call: TRBV11-3; clone_size: .; j_call: TRBJ2-5
cdr3_aa: CALGQGANEQFF; cdr3_nt: TGTGCCTTAGGACAGGGGGCGAATGAGCAGTTCTTC; d_call: TRBD1; v_call: TRBV10-3; clone_size: .; j_call: TRBJ2-1
cdr3_aa: CASSDGQPPYGYTF; cdr3_nt: TGTGCCAGCAGTGACGGACAGCCCCCCTATGGCTACACCTTC; d_call: .; v_call: TRBV2; clone_size: .; j_call: TRBJ1-2
cdr3_aa: CASSVRTDNEKLFF; cdr3_nt: TGTGCCAGCAGTGTAAGGACAGATAATGAAAAACTGTTTTTT; d_call: .; v_call: TRBV2; clone_size: .; j_call: TRBJ1-4
cdr3_aa: CASRWGLAGTYEQYF; cdr3_nt: TGTGCCAGCAGATGGGGACTAGCGGGGACCTACGAGCAGTACTTC; d_call: TRBD2; v_call: TRBV28; clone_size: few; j_call: TRBJ2-7
cdr3_aa: CASRLAGGPLNEQFF; cdr3_nt: TGTGCCAGCAGGCTAGCGGGGGGGCCTCTCAATGAGCAGTTCTTC; d_call: TRBD2; v_call: TRBV2; clone_size: .; j_call: TRBJ2-1
cdr3_aa: CASSGRQATYEQYF; cdr3_nt: TGTGCCAGCAGTGGGAGACAGGCCACCTACGAGCAGTACTTC; d_call: .; v_call: TRBV25-1; clone_size: .; j_call: TRBJ2-7
cdr3_aa: CASSSAPRDRGSSPLHF; cdr3_nt: TGTGCCAGCAGCTCTGCCCCCCGAGACAGGGGAAGCTCACCCCTCCACTTT; d_call: TRBD1; v_call: TRBV5-5; clone_size: .; j_call: TRBJ1-6
cdr3_aa: CASSLASSYEQYF; cdr3_nt: TGTGCCAGCAGCTTGGCGTCCTCCTACGAGCAGTACTTC; d_call: .; v_call: TRBV5-5; clone_size: .; j_call: TRBJ2-7
cdr3_aa: CASRTGTGETQYF; cdr3_nt: TGTGCCAGTAGAACCGGGACAGGGGAGACCCAGTACTTC; d_call: TRBD1; v_call: TRBV19; clone_size: .; j_call: TRBJ2-5
cdr3_aa: CASSPRRLSSNEQFF; cdr3_nt: TGTGCCAGCAGCCCGCGGAGACTCTCTTCCAATGAGCAGTTCTTC; d_call: .; v_call: TRBV7-2; clone_size: .; j_call: TRBJ2-1
cdr3_aa: CASTTIMGTQETQYF; cdr3_nt: TGTGCCAGCACCACGATTATGGGGACACAAGAGACCCAGTACTTC; d_call: .; v_call: TRBV7-8; clone_size: .; j_call: TRBJ2-5
cdr3_aa: CAWSASYQETQYF; cdr3_nt: TGTGCCTGGAGTGCGTCGTACCAAGAGACCCAGTACTTC; d_call: .; v_call: TRBV30; clone_size: .; j_call: TRBJ2-5
cdr3_aa: CASSRGLETQYF; cdr3_nt: TGTGCCAGCAGTCGGGGTTTGGAGACCCAGTACTTC; d_call: .; v_call: TRBV2; clone_size: .; j_call: TRBJ2-5
cdr3_aa: CASSPKLEEQYF; cdr3_nt: TGTGCCAGCTCACCTAAACTAGAAGAGCAGTACTTC; d_call: .; v_call: TRBV18; clone_size: .; j_call: TRBJ2-7
cdr3_aa: CASSPRISVEEQYF; cdr3_nt: TGTGCCAGCAGTCCAAGGATTAGCGTAGAGGAGCAGTACTTC; d_call: .; v_call: TRBV7-2; clone_size: .; j_call: TRBJ2-7
cdr3_aa: CASSPTTGVNTEAFF; cdr3_nt: TGTGCCAGCAGCCCAACGACAGGGGTGAACACTGAAGCTTTCTTT; d_call: .; v_call: TRBV21-1; clone_size: .; j_call: TRBJ1-1
cdr3_aa: CASSIDHQGRISPLHF; cdr3_nt: TGTGCCAGTAGTATAGATCATCAGGGGCGGATTTCACCCCTCCACTTT; d_call: .; v_call: TRBV19; clone_size: .; j_call: TRBJ1-6
cdr3_aa: CASSRDSLFNQPQHF; cdr3_nt: TGTGCCAGTAGTCGGGACAGCCTCTTCAATCAGCCCCAGCATTTT; d_call: TRBD1; v_call: TRBV19; clone_size: .; j_call: TRBJ1-5
cdr3_aa: CSASSVAGPYTQYF; cdr3_nt: TGCAGTGCTAGTAGCGTAGCGGGTCCGTATACGCAGTATTTT; d_call: TRBD2; v_call: TRBV20-1; clone_size: .; j_call: TRBJ2-3
cdr3_aa: CASSPEVGDYGYTF; cdr3_nt: TGTGCCAGCAGCCCCGAGGTGGGTGACTATGGCTACACCTTC; d_call: .; v_call: TRBV7-8; clone_size: .; j_call: TRBJ1-2